This T cell receptor (beta chain) came from a study of T cells in Graves' hyperthyroidism and ophthalmopathy. Using RNA transcripts as the source, TCR beta CDR3 regions were amplified. Researchers ran a first-round RT-PCR on the TCR CDR3 using the HTBI primer set. TCRdb processed the multiplex PCR reads anew with MiXCR; each CDR3 protein has one entry. The data contain roughly 530,000 distinct CDR3 sequences, over 15% of them singletons. V lost 1 base to trimming and J lost 3 bases, with 10 bases between them. The CDR3 extends over 14 amino acids. Germline CDR1 and CDR2: LGHNA and YNFKEQ. This clonotype occurred many times.

The material sequenced was blood. The sequence derives from a woman aged 18-30 years with Graves' ophthalmopathy. This sequence joins TRBV4-2 and TRBJ2-7; TRBD1 might be the D (6 bases). CDR3 sequence: CASSQAGQIYEQYF. The CDR3 DNA follows: TGTGCCAGCAGCCAAGCCGGACAGATCTACGAGCAGTACTTC.